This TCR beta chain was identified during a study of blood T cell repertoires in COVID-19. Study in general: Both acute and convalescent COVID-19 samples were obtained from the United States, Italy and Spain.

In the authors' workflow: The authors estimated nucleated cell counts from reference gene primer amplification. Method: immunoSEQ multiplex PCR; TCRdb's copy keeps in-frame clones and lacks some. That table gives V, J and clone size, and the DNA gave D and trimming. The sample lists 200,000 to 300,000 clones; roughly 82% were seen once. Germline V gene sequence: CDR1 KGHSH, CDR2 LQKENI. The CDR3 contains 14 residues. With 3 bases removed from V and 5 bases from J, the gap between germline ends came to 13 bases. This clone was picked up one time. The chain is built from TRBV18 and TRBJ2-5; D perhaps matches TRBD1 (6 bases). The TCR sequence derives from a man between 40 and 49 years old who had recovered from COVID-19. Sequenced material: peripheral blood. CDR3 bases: TGTGCCAGCTCACCCCAGGGGACACGGGAGACCCAGTACTTC. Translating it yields CASSPQGTRETQYF.